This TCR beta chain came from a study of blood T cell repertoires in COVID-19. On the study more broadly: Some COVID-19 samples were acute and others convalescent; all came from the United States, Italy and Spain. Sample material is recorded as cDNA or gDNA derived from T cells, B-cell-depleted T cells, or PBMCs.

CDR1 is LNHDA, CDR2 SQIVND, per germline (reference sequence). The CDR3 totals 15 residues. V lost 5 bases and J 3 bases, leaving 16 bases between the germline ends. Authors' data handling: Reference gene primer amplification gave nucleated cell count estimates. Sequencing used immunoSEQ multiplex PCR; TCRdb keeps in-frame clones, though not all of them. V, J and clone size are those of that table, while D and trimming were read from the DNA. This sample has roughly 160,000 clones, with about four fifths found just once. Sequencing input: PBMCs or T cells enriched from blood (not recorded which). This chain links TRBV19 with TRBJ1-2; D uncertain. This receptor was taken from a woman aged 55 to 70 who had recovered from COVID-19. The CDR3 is CASSRNSDLYYGYTF. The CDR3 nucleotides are TGTGCCAGTAGTCGTAACAGTGACCTATACTATGGCTACACCTTC.